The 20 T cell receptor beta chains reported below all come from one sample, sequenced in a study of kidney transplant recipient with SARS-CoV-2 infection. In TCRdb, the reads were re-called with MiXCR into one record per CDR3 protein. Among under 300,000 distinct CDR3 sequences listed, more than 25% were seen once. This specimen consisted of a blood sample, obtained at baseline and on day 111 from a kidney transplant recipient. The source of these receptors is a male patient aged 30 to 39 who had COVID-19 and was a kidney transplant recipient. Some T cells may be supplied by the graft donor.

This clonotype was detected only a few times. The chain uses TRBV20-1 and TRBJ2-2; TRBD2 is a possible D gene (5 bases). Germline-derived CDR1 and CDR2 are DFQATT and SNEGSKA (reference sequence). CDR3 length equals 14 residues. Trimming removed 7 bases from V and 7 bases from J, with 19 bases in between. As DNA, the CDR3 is TGCAGTGATCCTATGGGCGGACTTGGCGGGGAGCTGTTTTTT. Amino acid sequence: CSDPMGGLGGELFF.

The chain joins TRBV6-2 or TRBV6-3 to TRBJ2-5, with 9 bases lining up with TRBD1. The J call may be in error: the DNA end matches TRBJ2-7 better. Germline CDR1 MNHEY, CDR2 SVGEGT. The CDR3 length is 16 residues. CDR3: CASSGSGTGQRYEQYF. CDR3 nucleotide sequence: TGTGCCAGCAGTGGATCCGGGACAGGGCAGAGGTACGAGCAGTACTTC.

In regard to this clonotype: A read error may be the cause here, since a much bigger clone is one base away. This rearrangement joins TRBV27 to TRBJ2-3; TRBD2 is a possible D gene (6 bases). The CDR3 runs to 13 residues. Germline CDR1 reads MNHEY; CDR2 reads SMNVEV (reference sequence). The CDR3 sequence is CASNSGVTGTQYF. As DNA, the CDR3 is TGTGCCAGCAATTCGGGAGTCACAGGTACGCAGTATTTT.

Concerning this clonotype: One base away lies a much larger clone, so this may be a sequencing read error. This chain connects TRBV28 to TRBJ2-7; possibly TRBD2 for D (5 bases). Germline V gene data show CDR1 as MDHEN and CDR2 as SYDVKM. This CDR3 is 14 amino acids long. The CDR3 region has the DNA TGTGCCAGCTTACTCAGCGGCCCCACCTACGAGCAGCACTTC. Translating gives CASLLSGPTYEQHF.

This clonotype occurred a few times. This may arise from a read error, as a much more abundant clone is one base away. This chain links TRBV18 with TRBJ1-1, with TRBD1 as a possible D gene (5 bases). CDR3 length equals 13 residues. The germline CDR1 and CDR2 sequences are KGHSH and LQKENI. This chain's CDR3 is CANSPDIPRRAFF. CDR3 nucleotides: TGTGCCAACTCACCGGACATCCCGAGGAGGGCTTTCTTT.

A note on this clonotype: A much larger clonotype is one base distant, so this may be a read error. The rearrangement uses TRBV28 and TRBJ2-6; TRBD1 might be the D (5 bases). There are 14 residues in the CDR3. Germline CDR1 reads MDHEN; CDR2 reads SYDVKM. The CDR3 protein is CASSFDSGASVLTF. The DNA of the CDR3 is TGTGCCAGCAGTTTCGACTCTGGGGCCAGCGTCCTGACTTTC.

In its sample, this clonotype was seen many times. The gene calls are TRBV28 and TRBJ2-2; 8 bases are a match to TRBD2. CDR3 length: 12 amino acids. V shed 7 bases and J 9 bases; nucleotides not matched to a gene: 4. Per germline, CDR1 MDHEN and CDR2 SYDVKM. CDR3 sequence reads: CASNGRGRELFF. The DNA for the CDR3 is TGTGCCAGCAACGGGAGGGGGAGGGAGCTGTTTTTT.

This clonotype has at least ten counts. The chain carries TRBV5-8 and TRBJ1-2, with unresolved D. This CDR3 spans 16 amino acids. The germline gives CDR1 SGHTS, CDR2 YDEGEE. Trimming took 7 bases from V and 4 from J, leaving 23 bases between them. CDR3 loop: CASCGGHPRKTYGYTF. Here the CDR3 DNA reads TGTGCCAGCTGCGGAGGTCATCCACGAAAGACCTATGGCTACACCTTC.

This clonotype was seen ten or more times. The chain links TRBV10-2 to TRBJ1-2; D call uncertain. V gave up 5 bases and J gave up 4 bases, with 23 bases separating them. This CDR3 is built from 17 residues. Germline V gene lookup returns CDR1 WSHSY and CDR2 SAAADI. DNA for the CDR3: TGCGCCAGCAGTATTAACAGCACTTCTAGAAAGACCTATGGCTACACCTTC. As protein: CASSINSTSRKTYGYTF.

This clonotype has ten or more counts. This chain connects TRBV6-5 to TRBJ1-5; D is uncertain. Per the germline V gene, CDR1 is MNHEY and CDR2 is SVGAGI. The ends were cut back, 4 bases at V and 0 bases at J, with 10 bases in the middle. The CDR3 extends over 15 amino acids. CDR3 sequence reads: CASSSREGSNQPQHF. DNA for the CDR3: TGTGCCAGCAGTTCACGGGAGGGTAGCAATCAGCCCCAGCATTTT.

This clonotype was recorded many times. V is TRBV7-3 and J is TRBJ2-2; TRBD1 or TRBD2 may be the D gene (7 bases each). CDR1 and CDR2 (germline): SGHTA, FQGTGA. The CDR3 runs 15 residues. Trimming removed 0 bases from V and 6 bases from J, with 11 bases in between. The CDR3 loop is CASSLTAGGAGELFF. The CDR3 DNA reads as TGTGCCAGCAGCTTAACGGCAGGGGGGGCCGGGGAGCTGTTTTTT.

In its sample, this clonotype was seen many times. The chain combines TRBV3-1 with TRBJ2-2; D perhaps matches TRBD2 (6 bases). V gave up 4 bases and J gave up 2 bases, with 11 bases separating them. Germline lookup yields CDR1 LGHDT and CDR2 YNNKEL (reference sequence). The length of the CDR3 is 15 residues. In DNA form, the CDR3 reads TGTGCCAGCAGCCCGCAAACTAGCAACACCGGGGAGCTGTTTTTT. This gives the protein CASSPQTSNTGELFF.

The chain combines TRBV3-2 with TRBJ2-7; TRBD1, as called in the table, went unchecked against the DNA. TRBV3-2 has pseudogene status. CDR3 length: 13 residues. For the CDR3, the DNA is TGTGCCAGCAGCCGCGACGGGATCTACGAGCAGTACTTC. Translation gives CASSRDGIYEQYF.

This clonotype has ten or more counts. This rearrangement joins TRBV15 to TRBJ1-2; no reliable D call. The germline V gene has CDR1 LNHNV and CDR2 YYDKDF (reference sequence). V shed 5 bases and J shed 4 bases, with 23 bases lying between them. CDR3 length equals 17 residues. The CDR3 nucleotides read TGTGCCACCAGCTATTGTTCAAGGTGTGGAAAGACCTATGGCTACACCTTC. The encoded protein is CATSYCSRCGKTYGYTF.

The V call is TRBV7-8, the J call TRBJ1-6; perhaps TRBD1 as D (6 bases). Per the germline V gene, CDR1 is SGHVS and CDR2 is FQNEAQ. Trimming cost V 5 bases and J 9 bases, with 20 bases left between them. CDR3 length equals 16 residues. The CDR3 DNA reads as TGTGCCAGCAGCCCTAAAACAGGGAGCGGTGGTTCACCCCTCCACTTT. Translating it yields CASSPKTGSGGSPLHF.

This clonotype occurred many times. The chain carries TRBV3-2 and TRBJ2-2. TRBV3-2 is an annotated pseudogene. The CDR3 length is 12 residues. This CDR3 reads CASSGSFWKLFF. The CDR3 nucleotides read TGTGCCAGCAGCGGTAGCTTTTGGAAGCTGTTTTTT.

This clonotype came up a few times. As DNA, the CDR3 is TGTGCCAGCAGCGCTAGCGTAGCGGGGGGTACGTGGGATACGCAGTATTTT. The encoded protein is CASSASVAGGTWDTQYF. The genes are TRBV7-2 and TRBJ2-3, with 10 bases fitting TRBD2. Germline V gives CDR1 SGHTA, CDR2 FQGNSA. Losses at the gene ends were 5 bases for V and 6 bases for J; bases not matched to a gene: 14. This CDR3 has 17 amino acids.

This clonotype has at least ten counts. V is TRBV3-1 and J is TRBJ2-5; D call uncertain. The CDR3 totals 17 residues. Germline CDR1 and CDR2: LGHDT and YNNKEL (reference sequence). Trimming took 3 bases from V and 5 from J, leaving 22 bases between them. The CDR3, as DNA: TGTGCCAGCAGCCATTTTGGTCCCATTTCTTTCTCTGAGACCCAGTACTTC. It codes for CASSHFGPISFSETQYF.

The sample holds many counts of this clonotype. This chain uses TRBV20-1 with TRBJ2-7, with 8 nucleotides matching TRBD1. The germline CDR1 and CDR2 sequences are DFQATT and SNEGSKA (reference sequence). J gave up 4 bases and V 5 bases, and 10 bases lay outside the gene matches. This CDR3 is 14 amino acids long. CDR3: CSAAPTGERYEQYF. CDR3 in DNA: TGCAGTGCTGCGCCGACAGGGGAAAGGTACGAGCAGTACTTC.

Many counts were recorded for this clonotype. The CDR3 coding sequence is TGTGCCAGCAGCTTTAGCGGGAGTTACCCCTACAATGAGCAGTTCTTC. Translating gives CASSFSGSYPYNEQFF. J is TRBJ2-1 and V is TRBV7-3, with 9 bases matching TRBD2. The CDR3 totals 16 residues. V lost 3 bases and J lost 2; bases outside the gene matches: 5. Per the germline V gene, CDR1 is SGHTA and CDR2 is FQGTGA.